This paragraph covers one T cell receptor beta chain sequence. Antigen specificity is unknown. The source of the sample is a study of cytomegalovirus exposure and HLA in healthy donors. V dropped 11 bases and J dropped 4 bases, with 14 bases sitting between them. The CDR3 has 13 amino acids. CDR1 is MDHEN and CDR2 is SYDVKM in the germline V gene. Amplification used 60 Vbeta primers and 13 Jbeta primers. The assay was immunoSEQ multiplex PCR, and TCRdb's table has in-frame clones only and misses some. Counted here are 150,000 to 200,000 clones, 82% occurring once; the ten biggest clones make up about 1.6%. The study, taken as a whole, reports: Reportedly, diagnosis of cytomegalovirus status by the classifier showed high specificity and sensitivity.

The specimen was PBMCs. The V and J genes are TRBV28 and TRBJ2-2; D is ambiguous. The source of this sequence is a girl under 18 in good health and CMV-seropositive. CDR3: CAGSTRLTGELFF. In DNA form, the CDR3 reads TGTGCCGGGTCGACACGCCTCACCGGGGAGCTGTTTTTT.